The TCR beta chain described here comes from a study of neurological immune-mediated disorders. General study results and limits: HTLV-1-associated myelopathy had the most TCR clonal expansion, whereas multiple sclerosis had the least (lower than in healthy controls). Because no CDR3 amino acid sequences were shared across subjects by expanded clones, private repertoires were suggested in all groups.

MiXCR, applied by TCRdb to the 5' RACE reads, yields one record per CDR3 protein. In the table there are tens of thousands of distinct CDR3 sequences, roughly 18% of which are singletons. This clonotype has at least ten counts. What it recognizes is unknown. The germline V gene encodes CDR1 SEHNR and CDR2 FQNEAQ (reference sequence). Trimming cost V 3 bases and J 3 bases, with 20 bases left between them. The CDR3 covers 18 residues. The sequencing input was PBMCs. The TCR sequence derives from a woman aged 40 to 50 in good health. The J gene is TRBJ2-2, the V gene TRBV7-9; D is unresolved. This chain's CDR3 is CASSFSPPGKRDTGELFF. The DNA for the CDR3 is TGTGCCAGCAGCTTCTCCCCTCCAGGCAAACGTGACACCGGGGAGCTGTTTTTT.